Listed here are 6 T cell receptor beta chains from one sample, sequenced in a study of regulatory T cells in long-lasting Graves disease. Described time point: newly diagnosed GD, antithyroid drugs for less than 3 months. There was RNA extracted from PBMCs, and the TCR library was made from it. Arm-PCR with iRepertoire HTBI primers amplified the CDR3 regions for these TCR beta libraries. MiXCR, applied by TCRdb to the multiplex PCR reads, yields one record per CDR3 protein. This sample has approximately 230,000 distinct CDR3 sequences, with 15% to 20% found just once. The sample here was peripheral blood mononuclear cells (PBMCs), taken at new diagnosis, from a patient treated with antithyroid drugs. All receptors derive from a female donor with Graves disease.

This clonotype was seen a handful of times. The chain has TRBV6-1 and TRBJ2-5, with D possibly matching TRBD2 (5 bases). The CDR3 spans 11 residues. CDR1 and CDR2 from the germline V gene are MNHNS and SASEGT. Trimming pared 4 bases from V and 9 bases from J, leaving 9 bases between. The CDR3 DNA sequence: TGTGCCAGCAGTGTGGGGAGCCCCCAGTACTTC. This gives the protein CASSVGSPQYF.

In this sample, this clonotype turned up many times. The chain employs TRBV20-1 and TRBJ1-6, with 7 positions matching TRBD1. With V trimmed by 2 bases and J by 7 bases, 2 bases remained unmatched. The CDR3 spans 13 residues. Germline V gives CDR1 DFQATT, CDR2 SNEGSKA (reference sequence). DNA for the CDR3: TGCAGTGCTAGAAGGGACAGAAATTCACCCCTCCACTTT. Translating it yields CSARRDRNSPLHF.

This clonotype turned up a few times. V and J are TRBV19 and TRBJ1-1, with a weak D call TRBD1 (6 bases). Looked up from germline, CDR1 is LNHDA and CDR2 is SQIVND (reference sequence). The germline V and J ends were trimmed by 5 bases and 4 bases, with 17 bases remaining between them. The CDR3 is made up of 15 amino acids. The chain's CDR3 is CASSATGRLGTEAFF. The CDR3 region has the DNA TGTGCCAGTAGTGCGACAGGTCGATTGGGCACTGAAGCTTTCTTT.

Many counts were recorded for this clonotype. The chain is built from TRBV30 and TRBJ2-4; 8 bases fit TRBD1. The CDR3 has 17 amino acids. Germline-derived CDR1 and CDR2 are GTSNPN and SVGIG (reference sequence). The V and J ends lost 5 bases and 3 bases, in that order; junction bases with no gene match: 15. The CDR3 sequence: CAWVPVAGQDNKNIQYF. The CDR3 DNA follows: TGTGCCTGGGTCCCCGTTGCGGGACAGGATAACAAAAACATTCAGTACTTC.

V gene TRBV18 combines with J gene TRBJ2-7; no reliable D call. The CDR3 runs 13 residues. V dropped 5 bases and J dropped 2 bases, with 10 bases sitting between them. In germline, CDR1 is KGHSH, CDR2 LQKENI. The CDR3 DNA is TGTGCCAGCTCAAGTTTAGCACCCTACGAGCAGTACTTC. It specifies CASSSLAPYEQYF.

The table lists this clonotype with many counts. The V gene is TRBV11-2, the J gene TRBJ1-3; no clear D. Trimming pared 3 bases from V and 0 bases from J, leaving 9 bases between. The CDR3 contains 15 residues. The V gene's germline CDR1 is SGHAT and CDR2 FQNNGV. For the CDR3, the DNA is TGTGCCAGCAGCTTTACGGGAACCTCTGGAAACACCATATATTTT. Translated: CASSFTGTSGNTIYF.